The present T cell receptor beta chain was sequenced within a study of post-analysis software for immune sequencing data. The wider study: Relapsing-remitting, secondary progressive and progressive-relapsing courses of multiple sclerosis were included. General observations from the study: With TRBV5-6, TRBV5-1 and TRBV20-1 included, a handful of TRBV segments were more frequent in patients than in controls. Normalized Chao1 diversity was significantly lower in multiple sclerosis patients than in controls. Strong co-clustering by F measure was evident for samples that had been prepared in the same batch.

Incorporated into the TCR beta cDNA libraries were unique molecular identifiers, which served to reduce PCR and sequencing biases. Some 500,000 cDNA molecules were obtained per 1 to 10 million input T cells. TCRdb re-derived calls from the PCR reads in MiXCR, one entry per CDR3 protein. Altogether hundreds of thousands of distinct CDR3 sequences are present, about 57% being singletons, with the ten largest covering around 4.5%. In its sample, this clonotype was seen a few times. Its antigen remains unknown. With 4 bases removed from V and 10 bases from J, the gap between germline ends came to 14 bases. This CDR3 region has 13 residues.

This chain uses TRBV12-3 or TRBV12-4 with TRBJ2-1; tentatively, D is TRBD1 (6 bases). The sample taken for sequencing was blood. The sequence derives from a girl aged 5-17 years with multiple sclerosis. This chain's CDR3 is CASSSWGQGEQFF. Here the CDR3 DNA reads TGTGCCAGCAGTTCCTGGGGACAAGGGGAGCAGTTCTTC.